The entry below gives a single T cell receptor (beta chain) sequence along with its context. Original handling: Amplifying reference gene primers gave estimates of nucleated cell counts. The assay was immunoSEQ multiplex PCR, and TCRdb's table has in-frame clones only and misses some. V and J calls and clone size follow that table, whereas D and trimming were derived from the DNA. Of some 110,000 clones listed, approximately 85% are singletons. The CDR3 extends over 15 amino acids. V shed 4 bases, J shed 5 bases, and the junction held 5 bases outside the gene matches. The germline V gene has CDR1 SGHRS and CDR2 YFSETQ. While infection was still active, Seattle patients were enrolled and then followed longitudinally. The sample is drawn from a study of blood T cell repertoires in COVID-19. The overall study: T cells, B-cell-depleted T cells, or PBMCs supplied cDNA or gDNA.

The TCR comes from a woman of 80 years or more with COVID-19, enrolled during active disease. Sequenced sample: peripheral blood. This chain joins TRBV5-1 and TRBJ2-7; 14 bases fit TRBD2. CDR3 DNA sequence: TGCGCCAGCAGCCGGGGACTAGCGGGAGTCGACGAGCAGTACTTC. It translates to CASSRGLAGVDEQYF.